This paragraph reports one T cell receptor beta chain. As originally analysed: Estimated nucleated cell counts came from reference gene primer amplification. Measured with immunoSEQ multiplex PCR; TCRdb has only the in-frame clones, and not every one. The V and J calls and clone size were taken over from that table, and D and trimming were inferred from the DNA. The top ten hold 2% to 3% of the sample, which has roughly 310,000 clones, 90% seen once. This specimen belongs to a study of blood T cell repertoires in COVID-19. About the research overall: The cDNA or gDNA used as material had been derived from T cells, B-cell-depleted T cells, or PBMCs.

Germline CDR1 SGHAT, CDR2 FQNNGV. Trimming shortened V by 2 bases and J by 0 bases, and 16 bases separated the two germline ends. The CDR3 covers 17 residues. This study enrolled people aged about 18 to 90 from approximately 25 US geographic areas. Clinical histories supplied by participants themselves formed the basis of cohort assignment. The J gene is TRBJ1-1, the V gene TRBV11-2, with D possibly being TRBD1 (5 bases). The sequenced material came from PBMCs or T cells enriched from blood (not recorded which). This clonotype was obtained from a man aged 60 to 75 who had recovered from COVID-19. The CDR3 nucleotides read TGTGCCAGCAGCTTAAGTGGGGCAGAGCCTATGAACACTGAAGCTTTCTTT. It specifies CASSLSGAEPMNTEAFF. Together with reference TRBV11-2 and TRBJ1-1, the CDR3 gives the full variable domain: EAGVAQSPRYKIIEKRQSVAFWCNPISGHATLYWYQQILGQGPKLLIQFQNNGVVDDSQLPKDRFSAERLKGVDSTLKIQPAKLEDSAVYLCASSLSGAEPMNTEAFFGQGTRLTVV.